This TCR beta chain was identified during a study of blood T cell repertoires in COVID-19. Study information: PBMCs, B-cell-depleted T cells, or T cells provided the cDNA or gDNA that made up the material.

During active infection, Seattle patients enrolled and were then monitored through disease. Authors' analysis steps: Amplification with reference gene primers provided the estimates of nucleated cell counts. Sequenced by immunoSEQ multiplex PCR; TCRdb stores in-frame clones only, minus some. V and J calls and clone size are those listed in that table; D and trimming were worked out from the DNA. The data contain some 140,000 clones, around 82% of them singletons. The germline V gene encodes CDR1 MGHDK and CDR2 SYGVNS. CDR3 size: 15 residues. V was cut by 6 bases and J by 0 bases, with 14 bases left in between.

This clonotype was sampled from a man between 60 and 75 years old with COVID-19, enrolled during active disease. Sequencing was done on a sample of peripheral blood. J is TRBJ2-5 and V is TRBV25-1; D may be TRBD1 (6 bases). The DNA for the CDR3 is TGTGCCAGCAGACGGGGCAGGGGACACCAAGAGACCCAGTACTTC. It codes for CASRRGRGHQETQYF.